What follows are 20 T cell receptor beta chains derived from one specimen sequenced in a study of T cell responses to AZD1222 COVID-19 vaccine. The repertoire was sequenced with immunoSEQ multiplex PCR; TCRdb's copy has only in-frame clones and lacks some. The sample includes 95,000 or so clones, nearly 90% of them seen just once. Source: peripheral blood, taken on day 0 of MenACWY control vaccination. All receptors come from an adult in good health.

The table lists this clone with a count of one. The CDR3 is CASSTAGMGGYTF. The CDR3 DNA reads as TGTGCCAGTAGTACGGCAGGGATGGGAGGCTACACCTTC. The chain links TRBV19 to TRBJ1-2; TRBD1 might be the D (5 bases). CDR3 length: 13 amino acids. CDR1 and CDR2 (germline): LNHDA, SQIVND (reference sequence). The V gene lost 4 bases and the J gene lost 8 bases, with 14 bases spanning the gap.

The CDR3 DNA follows: TGTGCCAGCAGACACAGGGTTAATAGCAATCAGCCCCAGCATTTT. Protein sequence: CASRHRVNSNQPQHF. This rearrangement joins TRBV6-5 to TRBJ1-5; D is possibly TRBD1 (6 bases). In germline, CDR1 is MNHEY, CDR2 SVGAGI. The ends were cut back, 6 bases at V and 0 bases at J, with 12 bases in the middle. The CDR3 is made up of 15 amino acids.

V and J are TRBV5-1 and TRBJ2-7, with a weak D call TRBD1 (6 bases). CDR1 SGHRS and CDR2 YFSETQ come from the germline V gene. Deletions cut 3 bases from V and 4 bases from J, with 14 bases between. The CDR3 consists of 14 residues. This CDR3 is CASSYGGARYEQYF. CDR3 DNA: TGCGCCAGCAGCTATGGGGGCGCGAGGTACGAGCAGTACTTC.

The chain couples TRBV5-4 to TRBJ1-5; 9 nucleotides agree with TRBD1. J was trimmed by 5 bases and V by 6 bases; bases with no gene match: 3. CDR3 size: 13 residues. From germline, CDR1 is SGHNT and CDR2 YYREEE (reference sequence). The chain's CDR3 is CASIGTGYQPQHF. Written as DNA, the CDR3 is TGTGCCAGCATCGGGACAGGGTATCAGCCCCAGCATTTT. Together with reference TRBV5-4 and TRBJ1-5, the CDR3 gives the full variable domain: ETGVTQSPTHLIKTRGQQVTLRCSSQSGHNTVSWYQQALGQGPQFIFQYYREEENGRGNFPPRFSGLQFPNYSSELNVNALELDDSALYLCASIGTGYQPQHFGDGTRLSIL.

The chain combines TRBV6-5 with TRBJ2-3; D not certain. The length of the CDR3 is 14 residues. In germline, CDR1 is MNHEY, CDR2 SVGAGI. The germline V and J ends were trimmed by 9 bases and 0 bases, with 13 bases remaining between them. The CDR3 spells CASLSTRSTDTQYF. The DNA of the CDR3 is TGTGCCAGTTTATCTACAAGGAGCACAGATACGCAGTATTTT.

V and J are TRBV4-3 and TRBJ1-6, with a weak D call TRBD1 (6 bases). The CDR3 loop spans 17 amino acids. The V gene lost 0 bases and the J gene lost 5 bases, with 14 bases spanning the gap. Germline CDR1 reads LGHNA; CDR2 reads YSLEER. CDR3 sequence (DNA): TGCGCCAGCAGCCAAGATGGACGGGGGCGAGATAATTCACCCCTCCACTTT. This encodes CASSQDGRGRDNSPLHF.

The rearrangement joins TRBV2 to TRBJ1-6; TRBD1 aligns across 9 bases. J lost 7 bases, V lost 5 bases, and 3 bases had no gene match. CDR3 size: 14 residues. In germline, CDR1 is SNHLY, CDR2 FYNNEI. CDR3 nucleotide sequence: TGTGCCAGCAGTAACGGACAGGGGAATTCACCCCTCCACTTT. This sequence encodes CASSNGQGNSPLHF.

The V gene is TRBV2, the J gene TRBJ1-4; 9 bases are a match to TRBD1. The CDR3 has 12 residues. In germline, CDR1 is SNHLY, CDR2 FYNNEI. Germline trimming cut 9 bases from V and 7 bases from J; bases unmatched to any gene: 3. The DNA of the CDR3 is TGTGCCAGGGGACAGGGAGGTGAAAAACTGTTTTTT. It yields the protein CARGQGGEKLFF.

The chain combines TRBV5-6 with TRBJ2-7, with 8 bases that match TRBD1. The length of the CDR3 is 15 residues. Trimming removed 3 bases from V and 7 bases from J; junction bases left unmatched: 12. Germline CDR1 SGHDT, CDR2 YYEEEE. The CDR3 DNA reads as TGTGCCAGCAGCTATCGGACAGGGTGGACCCTGGAGCAGTACTTC. It specifies CASSYRTGWTLEQYF.

The rearrangement uses TRBV5-6 and TRBJ2-3; no clear D. Germline V gene lookup returns CDR1 SGHDT and CDR2 YYEEEE. V was shortened by 2 bases and J by 9 bases, with 7 bases between the two germline ends. The CDR3 has 11 amino acids. The CDR3 nucleotides are TGTGCCAGCAGCTTCGCATCCACGCAGTATTTT. This sequence encodes CASSFASTQYF.

The chain links TRBV28 to TRBJ1-5; D not certain. The germline CDR1 and CDR2 sequences are MDHEN and SYDVKM. The CDR3 spans 14 residues. Trimming took 2 bases from V and 0 from J, leaving 5 bases between them. CDR3 protein: CASSLMASNQPQHF. Written as DNA, the CDR3 is TGTGCCAGCAGTTTAATGGCTAGCAATCAGCCCCAGCATTTT.

V is TRBV3-1 (or the pseudogene TRBV3-2) and J is TRBJ1-5; D gene ambiguous. The CDR3 contains 18 residues. The V gene's germline CDR1 is LGHDT and CDR2 YNNKEL (reference sequence). Trimming took 1 base from V and 6 from J, leaving 22 bases between them. The CDR3 here is CASSQVRATTPHLQPQHF. As DNA, the CDR3 is TGTGCCAGCAGCCAAGTTAGGGCGACCACGCCTCATCTTCAGCCCCAGCATTTT.

The V and J genes are TRBV10-3 and TRBJ2-7, with 7 bases matching TRBD2. The trim removed 11 bases at V and 3 bases at J, leaving 4 bases unmatched. Germline-derived CDR1 and CDR2 are ENHRY and SYGVKD. CDR3 size: 11 residues. CDR3 residues: CASGGGYEQYF. The CDR3 nucleotides are TGTGCCTCCGGCGGGGGCTACGAGCAGTACTTC.

J is TRBJ1-5 and V is TRBV6-2 or TRBV6-3, with 8 positions matching TRBD1. The CDR3 sequence is 16 residues long. V was pared by 1 base and J by 3 bases, with 5 bases of the junction left unmatched. Germline V gives CDR1 MNHEY, CDR2 SVGEGT. CDR3 DNA: TGTGCCAGCAGTTACTATGGACAGGGAAACAATCAGCCCCAGCATTTT. This translates into CASSYYGQGNNQPQHF.

This clone was seen just once. The chain carries TRBV24-1 and TRBJ1-3; D is unresolved. Between the trimmed V and J ends, which lost 5 bases and 2 bases, there was a span of 9 bases. The length of the CDR3 is 14 residues. The germline V gene has CDR1 KGHDR and CDR2 SFDVKD. This chain's CDR3 is CATSAGGTGNTIYF. CDR3 nucleotide sequence: TGTGCCACCAGTGCGGGAGGGACTGGAAACACCATATATTTT.

This clone was seen only once. This chain joins TRBV27 and TRBJ1-5, with TRBD1 matching over 8 bases. The CDR3 runs to 17 residues. Germline CDR1 reads MNHEY; CDR2 reads SMNVEV (reference sequence). The V segment lost 1 base and the J segment 5 bases; nucleotides outside the gene matches: 10. The CDR3 spells CASSLLGGRGQDQPQHF. CDR3 bases: TGTGCCAGCAGTTTATTAGGGGGCAGGGGGCAGGATCAGCCCCAGCATTTT.

The chain is built from TRBV28 and TRBJ2-3; tentatively, D is TRBD2 (6 bases). The CDR3 sequence is 15 residues long. V lost 10 bases, J lost 8 bases, and 25 bases lay in between. Germline loops: CDR1 MDHEN, CDR2 SYDVKM. The CDR3 here is CATASTEGRAFTQYF. In DNA form, the CDR3 reads TGTGCCACCGCATCTACGGAGGGCAGGGCGTTTACGCAGTATTTT.

The chain employs TRBV16 and TRBJ1-5; D gene uncertain. The germline V and J ends were trimmed by 7 bases and 3 bases, with 10 bases remaining between them. Germline V gene data show CDR1 as KGHSY and CDR2 as FQNENV. The CDR3 spans 13 residues. The CDR3 DNA sequence: TGTGCCAGCATCCTTAACCCCAATCAGCCCCAGCATTTT. Residues: CASILNPNQPQHF.

The J gene is TRBJ1-2, the V gene TRBV18; D gene unclear. Trimming removed 8 bases from V and 10 bases from J, with 23 bases in between. The germline V gene has CDR1 KGHSH and CDR2 LQKENI. There are 14 residues in the CDR3. The CDR3 DNA reads TGTGCCAGCACTACAACGGCGGCAGCCGGTTTCTACACCTTC. Translating it yields CASTTTAAAGFYTF.

The chain is built from TRBV2 and TRBJ1-4; a weak D match, TRBD1 (6 bases). The CDR3 consists of 13 residues. The germline V and J ends were trimmed by 6 bases and 8 bases, with 13 bases remaining between them. Germline V CDR1 and CDR2: SNHLY, FYNNEI. Written as DNA, the CDR3 is TGTGCCAGCAGCGTAGACAGGTCCGAAAAACTGTTTTTT. Its translation: CASSVDRSEKLFF.